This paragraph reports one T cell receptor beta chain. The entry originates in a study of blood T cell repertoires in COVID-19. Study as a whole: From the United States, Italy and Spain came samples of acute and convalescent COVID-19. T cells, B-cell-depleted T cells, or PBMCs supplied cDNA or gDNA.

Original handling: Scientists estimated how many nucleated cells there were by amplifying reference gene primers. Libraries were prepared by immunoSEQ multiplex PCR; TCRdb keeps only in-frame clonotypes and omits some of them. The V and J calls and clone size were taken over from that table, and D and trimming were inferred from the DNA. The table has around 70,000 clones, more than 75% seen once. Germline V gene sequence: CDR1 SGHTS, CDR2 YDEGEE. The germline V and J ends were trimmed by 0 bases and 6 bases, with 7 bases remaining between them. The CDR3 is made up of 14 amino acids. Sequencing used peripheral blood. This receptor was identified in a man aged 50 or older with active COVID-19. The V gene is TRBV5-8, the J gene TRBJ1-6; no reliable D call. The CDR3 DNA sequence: TGTGCCAGCAGCTTGGACAGAATTAATTCACCCCTCCACTTT. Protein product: CASSLDRINSPLHF. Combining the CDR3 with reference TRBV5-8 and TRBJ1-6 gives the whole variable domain EAGVTQSPTHLIKTRGQQATLRCSPISGHTSVYWYQQALGLGLQFLLWYDEGEERNRGNFPPRFSGRQFPNYSSELNVNALELEDSALYLCASSLDRINSPLHFGNGTRLTVT.